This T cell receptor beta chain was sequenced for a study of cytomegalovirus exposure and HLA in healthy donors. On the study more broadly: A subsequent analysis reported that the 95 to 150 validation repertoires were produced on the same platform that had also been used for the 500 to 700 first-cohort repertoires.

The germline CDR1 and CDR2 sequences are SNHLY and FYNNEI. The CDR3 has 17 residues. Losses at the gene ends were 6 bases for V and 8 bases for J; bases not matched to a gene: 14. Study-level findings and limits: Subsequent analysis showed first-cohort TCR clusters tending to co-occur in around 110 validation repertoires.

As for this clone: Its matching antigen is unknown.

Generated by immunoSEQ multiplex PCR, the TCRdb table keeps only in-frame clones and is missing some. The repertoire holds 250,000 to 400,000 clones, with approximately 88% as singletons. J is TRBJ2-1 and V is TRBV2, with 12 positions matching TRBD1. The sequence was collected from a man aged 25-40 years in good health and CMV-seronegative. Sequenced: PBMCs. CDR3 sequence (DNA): TGTGCCAGCAGGGGGGACAGGGGGCAGGCGGCAAAGGATGAGCAGTTCTTC. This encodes CASRGDRGQAAKDEQFF. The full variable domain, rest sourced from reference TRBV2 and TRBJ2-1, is EPEVTQTPSHQVTQMGQEVILRCVPISNHLYFYWYRQILGQKVEFLVSFYNNEISEKSEIFDDQFSVERPDGSNFTLKIRSTKLEDSAMYFCASRGDRGQAAKDEQFFGPGTRLTVL.